This T cell receptor beta chain was identified during a study of early T cells in non-severe SARS-CoV-2 infection. Study in general: The study sequenced bulk RNA from unsorted whole blood, with chains unpaired. Findings of the study overall: Missing private and CD4 specificities, VDJdb matching favored anti-spike CD8 responses.

With respect to this clonotype: What it recognizes is unknown.

This CDR3 has 13 amino acids. From germline, CDR1 is SNHLY and CDR2 FYNNEI. The V and J ends lost 4 bases and 6 bases respectively, with 12 bases between them. Individual cDNA molecules were tagged with unique molecular identifiers. MiXCR, run by TCRdb on the 5' RACE reads, gives a single entry per CDR3 protein. The repertoire holds about 59,000 distinct CDR3 sequences, with around 13% as singletons. The receptor was isolated from an adult who was a healthcare worker with PCR-confirmed SARS-CoV-2 infection or an uninfected control (not recorded which). The V and J genes are TRBV2 and TRBJ2-5; D perhaps matches TRBD1 (6 bases). Sequenced input: whole blood. The CDR3 reads CASSGDTLKTQYF. The CDR3 DNA reads TGTGCCAGCAGTGGGGACACTCTCAAGACCCAGTACTTC.